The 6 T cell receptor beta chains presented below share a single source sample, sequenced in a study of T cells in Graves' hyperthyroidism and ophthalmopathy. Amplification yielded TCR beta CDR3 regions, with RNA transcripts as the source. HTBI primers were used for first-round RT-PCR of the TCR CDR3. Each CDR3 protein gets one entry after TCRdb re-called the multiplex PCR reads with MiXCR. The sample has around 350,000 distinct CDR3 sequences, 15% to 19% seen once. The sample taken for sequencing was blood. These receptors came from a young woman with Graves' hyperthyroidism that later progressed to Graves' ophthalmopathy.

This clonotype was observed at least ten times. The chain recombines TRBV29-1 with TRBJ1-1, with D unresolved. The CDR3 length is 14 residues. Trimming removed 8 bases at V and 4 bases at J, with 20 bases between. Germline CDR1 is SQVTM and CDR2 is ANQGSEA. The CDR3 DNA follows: TGCAGCACCATGAACGGGGTGGGCACCACTGAAGCTTTCTTT. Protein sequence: CSTMNGVGTTEAFF.

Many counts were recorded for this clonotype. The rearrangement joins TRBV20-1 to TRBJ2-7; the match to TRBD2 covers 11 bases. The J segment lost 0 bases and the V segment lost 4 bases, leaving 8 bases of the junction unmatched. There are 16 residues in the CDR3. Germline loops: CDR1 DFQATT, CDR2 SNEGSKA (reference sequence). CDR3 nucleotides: TGCAGTGCTACGCACAAGCTAGCGGGGGGCTCCTACGAGCAGTACTTC. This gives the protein CSATHKLAGGSYEQYF.

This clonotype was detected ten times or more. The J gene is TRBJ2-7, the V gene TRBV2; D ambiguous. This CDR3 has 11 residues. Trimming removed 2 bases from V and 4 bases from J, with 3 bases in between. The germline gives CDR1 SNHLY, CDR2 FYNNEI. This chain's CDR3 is CASSEFYEQYF. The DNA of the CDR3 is TGTGCCAGCAGTGAATTTTACGAGCAGTACTTC.

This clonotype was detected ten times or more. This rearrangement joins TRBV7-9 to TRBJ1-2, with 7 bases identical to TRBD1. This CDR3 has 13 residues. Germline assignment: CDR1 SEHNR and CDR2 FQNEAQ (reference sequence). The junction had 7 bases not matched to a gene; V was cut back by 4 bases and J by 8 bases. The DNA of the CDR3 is TGTGCCAGCAGCTCCGACAGGGCTAAGGGCTACACCTTC. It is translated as CASSSDRAKGYTF.

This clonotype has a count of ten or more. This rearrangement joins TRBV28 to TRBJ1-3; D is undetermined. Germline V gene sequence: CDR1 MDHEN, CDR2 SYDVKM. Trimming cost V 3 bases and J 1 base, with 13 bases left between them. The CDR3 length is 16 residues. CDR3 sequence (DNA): TGTGCCAGCAGTTTGGCGGGTTCCCTTTCTGGAAACACCATATATTTT. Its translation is CASSLAGSLSGNTIYF. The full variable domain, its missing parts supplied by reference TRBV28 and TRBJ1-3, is DVKVTQSSRYLVKRTGEKVFLECVQDMDHENMFWYRQDPGLGLRLIYFSYDVKMKEKGDIPEGYSVSREKKERFSLILESASTNQTSMYLCASSLAGSLSGNTIYFGEGSWLTVV.

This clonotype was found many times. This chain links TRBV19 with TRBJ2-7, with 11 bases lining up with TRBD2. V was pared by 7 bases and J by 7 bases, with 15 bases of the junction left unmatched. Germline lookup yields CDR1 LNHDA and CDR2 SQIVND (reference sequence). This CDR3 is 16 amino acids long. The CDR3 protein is CASTPGGLAGGEEQYF. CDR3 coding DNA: TGTGCCAGTACCCCCGGTGGGCTAGCGGGAGGAGAAGAGCAGTACTTC.